Ten or more counts support the clone carrying this T cell receptor beta chain. Its matching antigen is unknown. For repertoire sequencing, the TCR beta CDR3 regions were amplified from RNA transcripts. RT-PCR with HTBI primers came first, then second-round multiplex PCR. TCRdb reprocessed the multiplex PCR reads via MiXCR and lists one record per CDR3 protein. The top ten hold 9% to 15% of the sample, which has roughly 300,000 distinct CDR3 sequences, around a sixth seen once. With a duration under 3 months, ophthalmopathy in the donors showed moderate-to-severe activity, CAS ≥3 and NOSPECS ≥4. Clinical symptoms and serum thyroxine were used for diagnosis; TRAb, thyroid ultrasound and orbital computed tomography were also relied on. V was clipped by 7 bases and J by 4 bases, with 16 bases between them. The CDR3 totals 14 residues. The germline gives CDR1 MNHEY, CDR2 SVGAGI. The sample comes from a study of Graves' ophthalmopathy and Graves' hyperthyroidism. Study conclusions and caveats: For separating ophthalmopathy from stable hyperthyroidism, a 13-signature model gave 87.88% sensitivity and 81.08% specificity. Among thyroid clonotypes expanded above 0.001 frequency, most also appeared in blood.

The specimen sequenced was peripheral blood. This receptor was identified in an adult man with Graves' ophthalmopathy. The chain is built from TRBV6-5 and TRBJ2-5; D is unresolved. CDR3 nucleotides: TGTGCCAGCACTCGTTCGGGTCTAGGAGAGACCCAGTACTTC. Translating gives CASTRSGLGETQYF.